This TCR beta chain was identified during a study of T cell changes during pregnancy in multiple sclerosis. In germline, CDR1 is LNHDA, CDR2 SQIVND (reference sequence). V was pared by 6 bases and J by 0 bases, with 8 bases between. The CDR3 spans 14 residues. The assay was immunoSEQ multiplex PCR, and TCRdb's table has in-frame clones only and misses some. The sample consists of about 47,000 clones, 85% to 95% of them appearing once. The material sequenced was peripheral blood, taken in the third trimester of pregnancy. This receptor was obtained from a female donor with multiple sclerosis, enrolled in a pregnancy study. The genes are TRBV19 and TRBJ1-4; no clear D gene. For the CDR3, the DNA is TGTGCCAGTAGCCTACTAGCAACTAATGAAAAACTGTTTTTT. It encodes CASSLLATNEKLFF.